The clone carrying this T cell receptor (beta chain) appeared many times. Its antigen is not known. This specimen belongs to a study of T cells after posttransplantation cyclophosphamide. Study-wide results and caveats: Recipient CMV seropositivity and CMV reactivation strongly tracked TRB clonality. Later post-transplant blood repertoires were often dominated by donor CD8+ memory clones.

Only in-frame clones appear in the TCRdb table, and some are missing; sequencing was by immunoSEQ multiplex PCR. The data show about 40,000 clones, none appearing only once, with roughly 6.4% held by the ten largest. Germline CDR1 is SGHVS and CDR2 is FNYEAQ. The CDR3 extends over 15 amino acids. V shed 6 bases and J shed 1 base, with 15 bases lying between them. The receptor was isolated from a man under 40 in good health and a related stem cell transplant donor. This chain connects TRBV7-6 to TRBJ1-1, with D possibly TRBD1 on 5 matching bases. Material: PBMCs. The CDR3 DNA reads as TGTGCCAGCAGTCTTAGGGGTATGGGGAACACTGAAGCTTTCTTT. It translates to CASSLRGMGNTEAFF.